These T cell receptor beta chains were read from a single sample in a study of T cell responses to AZD1222 COVID-19 vaccine. Profiled with immunoSEQ multiplex PCR; TCRdb holds only in-frame clones, not every one. This sample has approximately 100,000 clones, with 85% to 90% found just once. Specimen: peripheral blood, collected on day 0 of AZD1222 vaccination. The source is an adult in good health. Both conserved end residues are part of each CDR3. A D gene is named only where the DNA matches it firmly. A clone size is listed for some rows: how often the clone was seen (once, few, many), or a class if it is expanded.

TRBJ2-2	TRBV4-3	few	NA	TGCGCCAGCAGCCAAGAAAGGGGAGCCACCGGGGAGCTGTTTTTT	CASSQERGATGELFF
TRBJ1-2	TRBV10-2	NA	NA	TGCGCCAGCAGTGAGCCCACAGGGAGACGCAACTATGGCTACACCTTC	CASSEPTGRRNYGYTF
TRBJ1-4	TRBV7-2	NA	NA	TGTGCCAGCAGCTTAGGTACCGGGTCCTATAATGAAAAACTGTTTTTT	CASSLGTGSYNEKLFF
TRBJ2-5	TRBV6-6	NA	TRBD2	TGTGCCAGCAGCCCGACTAGCGGGGGGGCGGAGACCCAGTACTTC	CASSPTSGGAETQYF
TRBJ2-3	TRBV21-1	NA	NA	TGTGCCAGCAGCAAGGTGGTAGGGCTGCGCGGCACAGATACGCAGTATTTT	CASSKVVGLRGTDTQYF
TRBJ2-7	TRBV4-3	NA	NA	TGCGCCAGCAGCCAAGCGGAACAGGGAGGGTACGAGCAGTACTTC	CASSQAEQGGYEQYF
TRBJ1-4	TRBV19	NA	NA	TGTGCCAGTAGTACACAGGGAACCTCAACTAATGAAAAACTGTTTTTT	CASSTQGTSTNEKLFF
TRBJ1-2	TRBV7-8	once	NA	TGTGCCAGCAGCTTCGGCAGAATCTATGGCTACACCTTC	CASSFGRIYGYTF
TRBJ1-5	TRBV19	few	NA	TGTGCCAGTAGTATAGGCCCGGGGTCGAGTCAGCCCCAGCATTTT	CASSIGPGSSQPQHF
TRBJ1-2	TRBV4-1	NA	NA	TGCGCCAGCAGCCAAGACCCAGGACAGTTCTATGGCTACACCTTC	CASSQDPGQFYGYTF
TRBJ1-5	TRBV11-2	NA	TRBD1	TGTGCCAGCAGCCCCGGGACAGGGGCTGATCAGCCCCAGCATTTT	CASSPGTGADQPQHF
TRBJ1-5	TRBV9	NA	NA	TGTGCCAGCAGCGTAGGCAGCAATCAGCCCCAGCATTTT	CASSVGSNQPQHF
TRBJ1-5	TRBV6-5	once	NA	TGTGCCAGCGCTTTGATGGGACCCAATCAGCCCCAGCATTTT	CASALMGPNQPQHF
TRBJ2-7	TRBV2	NA	NA	TGTGCCAGCAGCCCCGCGGGTGACGAGCAGTACTTC	CASSPAGDEQYF
TRBJ2-5	TRBV2	NA	NA	TGTGCTGTGGGAGAACGGGGGAGAAACCAGTACTTC	CAVGERGRNQYF
TRBJ1-1	TRBV9	NA	NA	TGTGCCAGCAACATTGGGGAGGGCATTGAAGCTTTCTTT	CASNIGEGIEAFF
TRBJ2-1	TRBV28	NA	NA	TGTGCCAGCAGCCCCCCCTCCAGGAATGAGCAGTTCTTC	CASSPPSRNEQFF
TRBJ1-5	TRBV6-6	NA	NA	TGTGCCAGCAGCACTTGGACTGCAAATGAGCCCCAGCATTTT	CASSTWTANEPQHF
TRBJ2-3	TRBV9	NA	NA	TGTGCCAGCAGCGCCTCAGGGGCAGATACGCAGTATTTT	CASSASGADTQYF
TRBJ1-2	TRBV6-5	NA	TRBD1	TGTGCCAGCAGTTTAACAGGGGGCGGCTACACCTTC	CASSLTGGGYTF
TRBJ2-1	TRBV10-3	NA	NA	TGTGCCACCAAAACGACAGGCTACAATGAGCAGTTCTTC	CATKTTGYNEQFF
TRBJ1-2	TRBV2	NA	TRBD1	TGTGCCAGCACCGACACCGGGACAGGTATTAACAATGGCTACACCTTC	CASTDTGTGINNGYTF
TRBJ1-3	TRBV5-4	NA	TRBD1	TGTGCCAGCAGCAGGGACAGGGGGCTTGGAAACACCATATATTTT	CASSRDRGLGNTIYF